This entry lists 18 T cell receptor beta chains sequenced from one sample in a study of PD-L1 blockade in urothelial cancer. The time point here: pretreatment peripheral blood. The method was immunoSEQ multiplex PCR; TCRdb's version includes in-frame clones alone and lacks a portion of them. The sample lists tens of thousands of clones; approximately 85% were seen once. The source was PBMCs, collected around atezolizumab (anti-PD-L1) treatment. The receptors originated from a man in his 70s with urothelial cancer.

The rearrangement joins TRBV6-5 to TRBJ2-7, with TRBD2 matching over 7 bases. Germline V CDR1 and CDR2: MNHEY, SVGAGI. The CDR3 is 14 amino acids. Trimming removed 2 bases from V and 4 bases from J; junction bases left unmatched: 5. CDR3 loop: CASSYSGIFYEQYF. CDR3 bases: TGTGCCAGCAGTTACAGCGGGATTTTTTACGAGCAGTACTTC.

The chain employs TRBV5-1 and TRBJ2-7; TRBD1 matches 10 bases. CDR1 and CDR2 from the germline V gene are SGHRS and YFSETQ. V lost 4 bases to trimming and J lost 0 bases; unmatched junction nucleotides: 4. The CDR3 is 15 amino acids. Written as DNA, the CDR3 is TGCGCCAGCAGCCCCGGGACAGGGGTCTCCTACGAGCAGTACTTC. Protein sequence: CASSPGTGVSYEQYF.

The V gene is TRBV11-2, the J gene TRBJ1-1; 7 bases map to TRBD1. Germline-derived CDR1 and CDR2 are SGHAT and FQNNGV. After removal of 6 bases from V and 1 base from J, the junction contained 5 bases not matched to a gene. The CDR3 length is 14 residues. CDR3 nucleotides: TGTGCCAGCAGTCCTCACAGGGGGAACACTGAAGCTTTCTTT. Encoded protein: CASSPHRGNTEAFF.

The V and J genes are TRBV4-2 and TRBJ2-1; D is ambiguous. Trimming cost V 1 base and J 8 bases, with 9 bases left between them. The CDR3 loop spans 13 amino acids. CDR1 LGHNA and CDR2 YNFKEQ come from the germline V gene. For the CDR3, the DNA is TGTGCCAGCAGCCAAGGTTTGGGCGATGAGCAGTTCTTC. It specifies CASSQGLGDEQFF.

The chain joins TRBV5-1 to TRBJ2-3; D is uncertain. This CDR3 is 14 amino acids long. With 0 bases removed from V and 2 bases from J, the gap between germline ends came to 7 bases. CDR1 and CDR2 (germline): SGHRS, YFSETQ. CDR3 bases: TGCGCCAGCAGCTTGGGGCTCCTCACAGATACGCAGTATTTT. Translation gives CASSLGLLTDTQYF.

The rearrangement joins TRBV18 to TRBJ2-4, with D hard to call. Germline V gene data show CDR1 as KGHSH and CDR2 as LQKENI. The CDR3 runs 14 residues. V lost 5 bases and J lost 8, with 16 bases in between. Here the CDR3 DNA reads TGTGCCAGCTCAGTCCTAGACGATAAAGACATTCAGTACTTC. This codes for CASSVLDDKDIQYF.

The chain links TRBV28 to TRBJ1-2, with TRBD1 identical over 7 bases. The germline CDR1 and CDR2 sequences are MDHEN and SYDVKM. The CDR3 is 14 residues long. J gave up 0 bases and V 6 bases, and 4 bases lay outside the gene matches. The CDR3 is CASRGQPSNYGYTF. The CDR3 bases are TGTGCCAGCAGGGGACAGCCCTCTAACTATGGCTACACCTTC.

This clone was observed a single time. This chain connects TRBV11-2 to TRBJ2-5; 11 bases match TRBD2. Germline CDR1 and CDR2: SGHAT and FQNNGV. Germline trimming cut 5 bases from V and 5 bases from J; bases unmatched to any gene: 19. The CDR3 is 19 amino acids. CDR3 residues: CASSQPPAALAGGGETQYF. The CDR3 coding sequence is TGTGCCAGCAGCCAACCACCCGCCGCGCTAGCGGGAGGAGGGGAGACCCAGTACTTC.

The CDR3 spells CASSLDSGTEQFF. The CDR3 coding sequence is TGTGCCAGCAGCTTGGATAGCGGGACTGAGCAGTTCTTC. V gene TRBV7-6 combines with J gene TRBJ2-1, with TRBD2 matching over 8 bases. The J segment lost 9 bases and the V segment lost 3 bases, leaving 4 bases of the junction unmatched. Germline V CDR1 and CDR2: SGHVS, FNYEAQ. There are 13 residues in the CDR3.

J is TRBJ2-1 and V is TRBV6-1; TRBD2 matches 7 bases. Per the germline V gene, CDR1 is MNHNS and CDR2 is SASEGT. The CDR3 contains 17 residues. V shed 0 bases and J 8 bases; nucleotides not matched to a gene: 13. CDR3 nucleotides: TGTGCCAGCAGTGAAGCGCGGGCTAGCGGAGGGCGGCATGAGCAGTTCTTC. Translating it yields CASSEARASGGRHEQFF.

The CDR3 loop is CASRLKETKNIQYF. In nucleotides, the CDR3 is TGTGCAAGTCGCTTAAAAGAGACCAAAAACATTCAGTACTTC. The gene calls are TRBV12-2 and TRBJ2-4; the table's D call of TRBD2 was not tested on the DNA. TRBV12-2 is flagged as a pseudogene. The CDR3 is made up of 14 amino acids.

V and J are TRBV30 and TRBJ1-5; 7 positions match TRBD1. The CDR3 runs to 16 residues. With V trimmed by 2 bases and J by 0 bases, 7 bases remained unmatched. Germline loops: CDR1 GTSNPN, CDR2 SVGIG (reference sequence). The CDR3 reads CAWSFRDSYSNQPQHF. DNA for the CDR3: TGTGCCTGGAGTTTCCGGGACAGTTATAGCAATCAGCCCCAGCATTTT.

This clone was recorded a few times. This chain links TRBV27 with TRBJ2-2, with TRBD2 matching 10 bases. Germline CDR1 is MNHEY and CDR2 is SMNVEV (reference sequence). V lost 5 bases, J lost 2 bases, and 8 bases stayed unmatched. This CDR3 region has 17 residues. CDR3 residues: CASSRYSGRLNTGELFF. The CDR3, as DNA: TGTGCCAGCAGTCGCTATAGCGGGAGGCTAAACACCGGGGAGCTGTTTTTT.

This chain joins TRBV7-9 and TRBJ2-1; D ambiguous. With 5 bases removed from V and 4 bases from J, the gap between germline ends came to 6 bases. Germline lookup yields CDR1 SEHNR and CDR2 FQNEAQ (reference sequence). This CDR3 region has 12 residues. The CDR3 DNA is TGTGCCAGCAGCCCCGAGTACAATGAGCAGTTCTTC. Protein sequence: CASSPEYNEQFF. Using reference TRBV7-9 and TRBJ2-1 for the parts outside the CDR3, the full variable domain is DTGVSQNPRHKITKRGQNVTFRCDPISEHNRLYWYRQTLGQGPEFLTYFQNEAQLEKSRLLSDRFSAERPKGSFSTLEIQRTEQGDSAMYLCASSPEYNEQFFGPGTRLTVL.

The J gene is TRBJ1-3, the V gene TRBV4-2; D remains unclear. V gave up 0 bases and J gave up 0 bases, with 9 bases separating them. CDR3 size: 16 residues. Germline CDR1 and CDR2: LGHNA and YNFKEQ. CDR3 sequence reads: CASSQDSDTSGNTIYF. DNA for the CDR3: TGTGCCAGCAGCCAAGACTCCGACACCTCTGGAAACACCATATATTTT.

This chain connects TRBV4-1 to TRBJ1-1; 7 positions agree with TRBD1. CDR1 is MGHRA and CDR2 is YSYEKL in the germline V gene. This CDR3 spans 15 amino acids. The ends lost 2 bases at V and 4 bases at J; junction bases unmatched: 7. CDR3 nucleotides: TGCGCCAGCAGCCAACCGTTACAGGGGACCACTGAAGCTTTCTTT. Encoded protein: CASSQPLQGTTEAFF.

V and J are TRBV6-4 and TRBJ2-2; 9 bases line up with TRBD2. Germline trimming cut 6 bases from V and 6 bases from J; bases unmatched to any gene: 5. This CDR3 is 14 amino acids long. Per the germline V gene, CDR1 is MRHNA and CDR2 is SNTAGT. CDR3 in DNA: TGTGCCAGCAGCCTTAGCGGGAGCGCCGGGGAGCTGTTTTTT. This translates into CASSLSGSAGELFF.

The V gene is TRBV28, the J gene TRBJ2-2; 7 positions agree with TRBD2. The germline V gene has CDR1 MDHEN and CDR2 SYDVKM. V dropped 4 bases and J dropped 9; count of bases not matched to a gene: 14. The CDR3 totals 16 residues. The CDR3 here is CASSSERGPLDRELFF. For the CDR3, the DNA is TGTGCCAGCAGTTCCGAGCGGGGCCCCCTCGACCGGGAGCTGTTTTTT.